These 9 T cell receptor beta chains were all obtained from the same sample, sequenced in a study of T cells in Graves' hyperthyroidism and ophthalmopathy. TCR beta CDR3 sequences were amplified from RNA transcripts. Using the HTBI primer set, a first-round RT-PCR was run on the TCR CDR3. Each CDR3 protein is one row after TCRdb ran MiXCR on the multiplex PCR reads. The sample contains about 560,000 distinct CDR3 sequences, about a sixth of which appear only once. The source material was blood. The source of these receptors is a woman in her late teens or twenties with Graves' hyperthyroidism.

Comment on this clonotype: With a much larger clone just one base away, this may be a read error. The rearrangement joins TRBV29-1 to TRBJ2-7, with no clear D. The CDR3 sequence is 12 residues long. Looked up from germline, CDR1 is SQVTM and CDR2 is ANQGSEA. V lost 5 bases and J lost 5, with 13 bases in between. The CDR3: CSVHGEPNEQYF. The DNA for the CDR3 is TGCAGCGTTCACGGCGAGCCGAACGAGCAGTACTTC.

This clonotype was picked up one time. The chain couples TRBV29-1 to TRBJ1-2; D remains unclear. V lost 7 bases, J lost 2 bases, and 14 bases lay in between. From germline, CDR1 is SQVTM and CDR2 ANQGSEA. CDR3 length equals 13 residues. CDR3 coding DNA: TGCAGCGCCCGACGGCGGCAGAACTATGGCTACACCTTC. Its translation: CSARRRQNYGYTF.

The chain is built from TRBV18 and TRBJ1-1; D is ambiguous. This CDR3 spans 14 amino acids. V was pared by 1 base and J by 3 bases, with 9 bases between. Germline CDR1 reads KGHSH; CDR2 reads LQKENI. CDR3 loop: CASSPQVGYTEAFF. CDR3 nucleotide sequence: TGTGCCAGCTCACCACAGGTGGGGTACACTGAAGCTTTCTTT. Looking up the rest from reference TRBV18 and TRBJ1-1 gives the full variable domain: NAGVMQNPRHLVRRRGQEARLRCSPMKGHSHVYWYRQLPEEGLKFMVYLQKENIIDESGMPKERFSAEFPKEGPSILRIQQVVRGDSAAYFCASSPQVGYTEAFFGQGTRLTVV.

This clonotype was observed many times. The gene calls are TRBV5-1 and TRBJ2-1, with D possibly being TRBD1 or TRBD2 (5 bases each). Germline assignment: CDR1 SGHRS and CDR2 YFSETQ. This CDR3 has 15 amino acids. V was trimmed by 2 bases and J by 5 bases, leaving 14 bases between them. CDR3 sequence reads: CASSLDGTEHNEQFF. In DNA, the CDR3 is TGCGCCAGCAGCTTAGACGGGACGGAGCACAATGAGCAGTTCTTC.

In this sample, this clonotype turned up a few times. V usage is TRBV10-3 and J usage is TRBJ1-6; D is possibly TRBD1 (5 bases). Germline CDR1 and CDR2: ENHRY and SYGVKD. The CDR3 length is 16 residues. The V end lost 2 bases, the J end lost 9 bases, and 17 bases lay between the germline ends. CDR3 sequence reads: CAISEAGTTFSSPLHF. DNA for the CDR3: TGTGCCATCAGTGAGGCGGGGACCACCTTCTCTTCACCCCTCCACTTT.

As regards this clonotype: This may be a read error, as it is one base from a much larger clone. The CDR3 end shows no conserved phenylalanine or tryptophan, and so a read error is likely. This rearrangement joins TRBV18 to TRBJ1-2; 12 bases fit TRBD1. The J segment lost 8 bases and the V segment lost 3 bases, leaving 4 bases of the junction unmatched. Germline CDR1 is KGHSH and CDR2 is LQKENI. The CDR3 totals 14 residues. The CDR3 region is CASSPGTGGYGYTL. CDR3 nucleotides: TGTGCCAGCTCACCCGGGACAGGGGGCTACGGCTACACCCTC.

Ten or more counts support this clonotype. The CDR3 bases are TGTGCCAGCAGTGAGGGGACAGGGGGGCACTACGAGCAGTACTTC. This encodes CASSEGTGGHYEQYF. J is TRBJ2-7 and V is TRBV25-1, with TRBD1 matching 11 bases. Per germline, CDR1 MGHDK and CDR2 SYGVNS. V dropped 3 bases and J dropped 3; count of bases not matched to a gene: 4. The length of the CDR3 is 15 residues.

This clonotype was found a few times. The CDR3 here is CASSQDRRGVMFDEQYF. CDR3 bases: TGCGCCAGCAGCCAAGATCGGAGGGGCGTTATGTTCGACGAGCAGTACTTC. The V gene is TRBV4-1, the J gene TRBJ2-7; weak D call: TRBD2 (6 bases). Germline values: CDR1 MGHRA, CDR2 YSYEKL. Between the trimmed V and J ends, which lost 0 bases and 5 bases, there was a span of 20 bases. CDR3 length: 17 residues.

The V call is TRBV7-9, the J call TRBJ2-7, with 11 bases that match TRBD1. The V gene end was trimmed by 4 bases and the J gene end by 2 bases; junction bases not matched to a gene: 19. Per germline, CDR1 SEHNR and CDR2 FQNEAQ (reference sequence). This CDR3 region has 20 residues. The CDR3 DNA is TGTGCCAGCAGCTCTTATGGTTCCCCGGGTCGGGGACAGGGGGCCTACGAGCAGTACTTC. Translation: CASSSYGSPGRGQGAYEQYF. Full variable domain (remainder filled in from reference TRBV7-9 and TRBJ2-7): DTGVSQNPRHKITKRGQNVTFRCDPISEHNRLYWYRQTLGQGPEFLTYFQNEAQLEKSRLLSDRFSAERPKGSFSTLEIQRTEQGDSAMYLCASSSYGSPGRGQGAYEQYFGPGTRLTVT.